The 15 T cell receptor beta chains below all came from one sample that was sequenced in a study of blood T cell repertoires in COVID-19 (dated by TCRdb to the early 2020s). The library was made by the immunoSEQ multiplex PCR assay. TCRdb retrieved this table from immuneACCESS and kept in-frame rearrangements only. Not all clones are present; in checked studies, unresolved V genes account for under half, and no reason is known for the remainder. The sample includes about 240,000 clones, with more than 85% observed a single time. The ten largest clones capture 4.1% of the sample. Sequences were obtained from PBMCs or T cells enriched from blood (not recorded which). These receptors were collected from a woman under 40 who had recovered from COVID-19.

This rearrangement joins TRBV10-3 to TRBJ2-7; tentatively, D is TRBD2 (6 bases). The CDR3 sequence is 14 residues long. Per the germline V gene, CDR1 is ENHRY and CDR2 is SYGVKD. The V end lost 6 bases, the J end lost 6 bases, and 18 bases lay between the germline ends. For the CDR3, the DNA is TGTGCCATCAGCGTAGCGGTTTCTTTCTCCGAGCAGTACTTC. It specifies CAISVAVSFSEQYF.

CDR3 bases: TGTGCCAGTCACACGAGGGGACAGGTTAAATCGATGAACACTGAAGCTTTCTTT. Translated: CASHTRGQVKSMNTEAFF. The chain joins TRBV6-8 to TRBJ1-1; 8 nucleotides line up with TRBD1. The CDR3 loop spans 18 amino acids. Germline lookup yields CDR1 MNHGY and CDR2 SAAAGT. V dropped 9 bases and J dropped 0; count of bases not matched to a gene: 18.

V and J are TRBV7-2 and TRBJ1-4; 8 nucleotides line up with TRBD1. V lost 4 bases and J lost 8; bases outside the gene matches: 9. From germline, CDR1 is SGHTA and CDR2 FQGNSA. The CDR3 length is 15 residues. The CDR3 DNA sequence: TGTGCCAGCAGCTCCAGGGGGCGCGTGAGCGAAAAACTGTTTTTT. Protein: CASSSRGRVSEKLFF.

This sequence joins TRBV9 and TRBJ1-1; D is possibly TRBD1 (6 bases). The germline V and J ends were trimmed by 3 bases and 3 bases, with 21 bases remaining between them. The CDR3 sequence is 17 residues long. CDR1 SGDLS and CDR2 YYNGEE come from the germline V gene. The CDR3 is CASSADPGALGYTEAFF. CDR3 bases: TGTGCCAGCAGCGCTGATCCAGGGGCTCTAGGTTACACTGAAGCTTTCTTT.

The gene calls are TRBV30 and TRBJ1-3, with D tentatively TRBD1 (6 bases). Germline values: CDR1 GTSNPN, CDR2 SVGIG (reference sequence). V was clipped by 0 bases and J by 0 bases, with 9 bases between them. The CDR3 covers 15 residues. CDR3 bases: TGTGCCTGGAGTGTTGGACAGTACTCTGGAAACACCATATATTTT. It codes for CAWSVGQYSGNTIYF.

The chain recombines TRBV4-2 with TRBJ1-3, with 7 nucleotides matching TRBD1. CDR1 and CDR2 (germline): LGHNA, YNFKEQ. The CDR3 is 16 residues long. With V trimmed by 0 bases and J by 4 bases, 6 bases remained unmatched. The CDR3 is CASSQERQGSGNTIYF. The CDR3 DNA reads as TGTGCCAGCAGCCAAGAGAGACAGGGATCGGGAAACACCATATATTTT.

The chain combines TRBV18 with TRBJ2-1, with 7 positions matching TRBD1. CDR1 is KGHSH and CDR2 is LQKENI in the germline V gene. This CDR3 has 18 residues. V lost 2 bases and J lost 2; bases outside the gene matches: 12. CDR3 sequence: CASSPVSLAGGAYNEQFF. The CDR3 DNA is TGTGCCAGCTCACCAGTCAGTTTGGCAGGGGGTGCCTACAATGAGCAGTTCTTC.

The chain carries TRBV15 and TRBJ2-4; 10 bases match TRBD2. V lost 0 bases and J lost 8; bases outside the gene matches: 10. The CDR3 runs to 17 residues. Germline CDR1 and CDR2: LNHNV and YYDKDF (reference sequence). The CDR3 nucleotides read TGTGCCACCAGCAGAGACGGGACTAGCGCAACAGGGGACATTCAGTACTTC. This sequence encodes CATSRDGTSATGDIQYF.

This rearrangement joins TRBV19 to TRBJ2-7, with D unresolved. CDR3 size: 11 residues. Germline V lookup: CDR1 LNHDA, CDR2 SQIVND (reference sequence). V was clipped by 10 bases and J by 9 bases, with 16 bases between them. CDR3 sequence: CATKILPGQYF. CDR3 bases: TGTGCCACTAAAATCCTTCCCGGGCAGTACTTC.

This chain uses TRBV7-2 with TRBJ1-2; D might be TRBD1 (6 bases). CDR1 and CDR2 (germline): SGHTA, FQGNSA. The CDR3 has 12 amino acids. Trimming took 6 bases from V and 4 from J, leaving 9 bases between them. Here the CDR3 DNA reads TGTGCCAGCAGTAGGGGGACCTATGGCTACACCTTC. Protein sequence: CASSRGTYGYTF.

This chain links TRBV15 with TRBJ1-2; TRBD1 matches at 11 bases. CDR3 size: 13 residues. Germline CDR1 reads LNHNV; CDR2 reads YYDKDF (reference sequence). V trimming: 5 bases; J trimming: 7 bases; junction bases outside the gene matches: 3. This CDR3 reads CATSGQGALGYTF. CDR3 DNA: TGTGCCACCAGCGGACAGGGGGCGCTTGGCTACACCTTC.

V gene TRBV5-4 combines with J gene TRBJ2-1; 9 bases match TRBD2. The CDR3 has 14 amino acids. Losses at the gene ends were 5 bases for V and 9 bases for J; bases not matched to a gene: 9. Germline V lookup: CDR1 SGHNT, CDR2 YYREEE (reference sequence). DNA for the CDR3: TGTGCCAGCAGGTTAGCGGGAGCAGGTGGTGAGCAGTTCTTC. As protein: CASRLAGAGGEQFF.

The chain employs TRBV6-4 and TRBJ2-5, with a tentative D call TRBD2 (5 bases). V lost 5 bases, J lost 3 bases, and 10 bases lay in between. This CDR3 region has 13 residues. Germline V lookup: CDR1 MRHNA, CDR2 SNTAGT. CDR3 residues: CASSQDLEETQYF. For the CDR3, the DNA is TGTGCCAGCAGTCAGGACTTGGAAGAGACCCAGTACTTC.

This rearrangement joins TRBV30 to TRBJ1-2, with 8 nucleotides matching TRBD1. The V and J ends lost 7 bases and 4 bases, in that order; junction bases with no gene match: 14. CDR1 is GTSNPN and CDR2 is SVGIG in the germline V gene (reference sequence). The CDR3 spans 15 residues. The CDR3 reads CASQPGTGLLYGYTF. CDR3 in DNA: TGTGCCTCTCAGCCCGGGACAGGTTTACTCTATGGCTACACCTTC.

The rearrangement links TRBV18 to TRBJ2-1; TRBD1 might be the D (6 bases). V lost 3 bases, J lost 5 bases, and 11 bases lay in between. The CDR3 spans 14 residues. CDR1 is KGHSH and CDR2 is LQKENI in the germline V gene. Here the CDR3 DNA reads TGTGCCAGCTCACCCGCCCGGGACAACAATGAGCAGTTCTTC. Translating it yields CASSPARDNNEQFF.